Included here is one T cell receptor (beta chain) sequence, with context. Its antigen is undetermined. Within the sample, other DNA sequences also encode this same CDR3. This table comes from immunoSEQ multiplex PCR, and its TCRdb copy is limited to in-frame clones, with some not included. In the table there are 100,000 to 150,000 clones, around 90% of which are singletons. This entry comes from a study of T cell responses to AZD1222 COVID-19 vaccine. The study's findings and limits: Only six or seven AZD1222 recipients were seropositive at baseline.

V lost 0 bases, J lost 5 bases, and 1 base stayed unmatched. This CDR3 has 16 amino acids. Germline assignment: CDR1 LGHDT and CDR2 YNNKEL (reference sequence). This sequence joins TRBV3-1 (or the pseudogene TRBV3-2) and TRBJ2-2, with TRBD2 matching 12 bases. This clonotype originated in an adult in good health. The sample was peripheral blood, taken on day 0 of AZD1222 vaccination. The CDR3 spells CASSQDLAGGTGELFF. CDR3 nucleotide sequence: TGTGCCAGCAGCCAAGATCTAGCGGGAGGGACCGGGGAGCTGTTTTTT.